This TCR beta chain appears in the sequencing data of a study of blood T cell repertoires in COVID-19. Background on the study: The cDNA or gDNA used as material had been derived from T cells, B-cell-depleted T cells, or PBMCs.

This clone was counted ten times or more. This CDR3 comprises 16 residues. CDR1 and CDR2 from the germline V gene are MNHEY and SMNVEV (reference sequence). The V and J ends lost 7 bases and 4 bases, in that order; junction bases with no gene match: 14. Individuals aged about 18 to 90 years were recruited from roughly 23 US areas. Assignments of participants to cohorts depended upon their own reported clinical history. Methods used by the authors: Reference gene primer amplification gave estimated nucleated cell counts. Libraries were prepared by immunoSEQ multiplex PCR; TCRdb keeps only in-frame clonotypes and omits some of them. For V, J and clone size, that table is used; D and trimming come from the DNA. The data show over 250,000 clones, approximately 90% seen once.

The material sequenced was PBMCs or T cells enriched from blood (not recorded which). The sequence came from a woman aged 18-29 years who had recovered from COVID-19. The chain carries TRBV27 and TRBJ2-7; the match to TRBD1 covers 9 bases. CDR3 amino acids: CASTLVGGQGSYEQYF. The CDR3 DNA reads as TGTGCCAGCACCCTCGTGGGGGGACAGGGATCGTACGAGCAGTACTTC.